Listed here are 12 T cell receptor beta chains from one sample, sequenced in a study of T cells in Graves' hyperthyroidism and ophthalmopathy. TCR beta CDR3 regions were amplified from RNA transcripts. HTBI primers drove first-round RT-PCR of the TCR CDR3. TCRdb reprocessed the multiplex PCR reads with MiXCR, giving one entry per CDR3 protein. The sample lists about 560,000 distinct CDR3 sequences; approximately 14% were seen once. The specimen was blood. The receptors come from a woman aged 30 to 39 with Graves' hyperthyroidism.

V gene TRBV7-6 combines with J gene TRBJ2-3; 10 nucleotides agree with TRBD2. Germline CDR1 is SGHVS and CDR2 is FNYEAQ. CDR3 length: 18 amino acids. With V trimmed by 6 bases and J by 3 bases, 15 bases remained unmatched. As DNA, the CDR3 is TGTGCCAGCAGAGTCAACCGGACATTAGCGGGAGGAACAGATACGCAGTATTTT. Its translation: CASRVNRTLAGGTDTQYF.

This clonotype turned up a few times. The J gene is TRBJ2-7, the V gene TRBV4-2, with 10 nucleotides matching TRBD1. The CDR3 is 13 residues long. CDR1 and CDR2 (germline): LGHNA, YNFKEQ. V gave up 6 bases and J gave up 6 bases; unmatched junction bases: 5. In DNA, the CDR3 is TGTGCCAGCAGACCGGACAGGGGGTCCGAGCAGTACTTC. Amino acid sequence: CASRPDRGSEQYF.

In this sample, this clonotype turned up many times. The chain employs TRBV6-5 and TRBJ1-6; the D is unclear. The CDR3 loop spans 19 amino acids. Germline V gene lookup returns CDR1 MNHEY and CDR2 SVGAGI. Trimming stripped 2 bases from V and 3 bases from J, with 20 bases between. As DNA, the CDR3 is TGTGCCAGCAGTTACGGCCCCCCCGACGATGAGGACTATAATTCACCCCTCCACTTT. This encodes CASSYGPPDDEDYNSPLHF.

This clonotype was observed at least ten times. V gene TRBV7-2 combines with J gene TRBJ1-1; D might be TRBD1 (6 bases). Trimming removed 5 bases from V and 10 bases from J, with 20 bases in between. The germline V gene has CDR1 SGHTA and CDR2 FQGNSA. The CDR3 runs 14 residues. The CDR3 loop is CASSRIGGATGAFF. The CDR3 DNA sequence: TGTGCCAGCAGCCGCATTGGGGGGGCAACGGGAGCTTTCTTT.

As to this clonotype: Since a much larger clone is just one base distant, this may be a read error. The DNA for the CDR3 is TGTGCCAGCACGGCGGGAGGTGAAGCCAGGGAGCTGTTTTTT. Amino acids: CASTAGGEARELFF. This chain uses TRBV2 with TRBJ2-2; 8 bases align to TRBD2. CDR1 SNHLY and CDR2 FYNNEI come from the germline V gene. This CDR3 region has 14 residues. Losses at the gene ends were 7 bases for V and 9 bases for J; bases not matched to a gene: 10. Full variable domain (missing parts from reference TRBV2 and TRBJ2-2): EPEVTQTPSHQVTQMGQEVILRCVPISNHLYFYWYRQILGQKVEFLVSFYNNEISEKSEIFDDQFSVERPDGSNFTLKIRSTKLEDSAMYFCASTAGGEARELFFGEGSRLTVL.

This clonotype was observed a few times. The chain recombines TRBV7-6 with TRBJ2-2; 12 bases align to TRBD2. In germline, CDR1 is SGHVS, CDR2 FNYEAQ. CDR3 length: 17 amino acids. V shed 5 bases and J 8 bases; nucleotides not matched to a gene: 12. CDR3 coding DNA: TGTGCCAGCAGCCCCCCGACTAGCGGGAGAGAGGGGGGGGAGCTGTTTTTT. It codes for CASSPPTSGREGGELFF.

This clonotype was seen a few times. The chain joins TRBV15 to TRBJ1-2, with 8 nucleotides matching TRBD1. The CDR3 totals 13 residues. The V segment lost 1 base and the J segment 7 bases; nucleotides outside the gene matches: 2. CDR1 and CDR2 (germline): LNHNV, YYDKDF (reference sequence). The CDR3 protein is CATSRGDRGGYTF. The CDR3 region has the DNA TGTGCCACCAGCAGAGGAGACAGGGGTGGCTACACCTTC. Drawing the rest from reference TRBV15 and TRBJ1-2, the complete variable domain is DAMVIQNPRYQVTQFGKPVTLSCSQTLNHNVMYWYQQKSSQAPKLLFHYYDKDFNNEADTPDNFQSRRPNTSFCFLDIRSPGLGDTAMYLCATSRGDRGGYTFGSGTRLTVV.

In the case of this clonotype: This could be a read error, since a much larger clone is one nucleotide away. This chain joins TRBV5-5 and TRBJ2-1, with D possibly being TRBD2 (5 bases). Looked up from germline, CDR1 is SGHKS and CDR2 is YYEKEE (reference sequence). The CDR3 is 16 residues long. CDR3 sequence reads: CASSLALGPTYNERFF. The CDR3 DNA reads TGTGCCAGCAGCTTGGCACTAGGGCCGACCTACAATGAGCGGTTCTTC.

In this sample, this clonotype turned up many times. This chain connects TRBV11-3 to TRBJ2-3; D gene uncertain. Germline CDR1 and CDR2: SGHNT and YENEEA. V dropped 3 bases and J dropped 0 bases, with 4 bases sitting between them. There are 13 residues in the CDR3. The CDR3 here is CASSFYSTDTQYF. CDR3 coding DNA: TGTGCCAGCAGCTTCTATAGCACAGATACGCAGTATTTT.

This rearrangement joins TRBV24-1 to TRBJ2-5, with TRBD1 matching over 9 bases. The CDR3 consists of 14 residues. The J segment lost 2 bases and the V segment lost 7 bases, leaving 4 bases of the junction unmatched. From germline, CDR1 is KGHDR and CDR2 SFDVKD. CDR3 region: CATRGTGRQETQYF. For the CDR3, the DNA is TGTGCCACCAGGGGGACAGGGCGACAAGAGACCCAGTACTTC.

This chain links TRBV24-1 with TRBJ2-1, with a weak D call TRBD2 (5 bases). In germline, CDR1 is KGHDR, CDR2 SFDVKD. V dropped 4 bases and J dropped 6 bases, with 21 bases sitting between them. The CDR3 is 17 residues long. The CDR3 is CATSDNPWTGSSNEQFF. CDR3 in DNA: TGTGCCACCAGTGACAACCCCTGGACTGGGTCTAGCAATGAGCAGTTCTTC.

The V gene is TRBV7-2, the J gene TRBJ2-1; TRBD2 is a possible D gene (6 bases). Germline V gene lookup returns CDR1 SGHTA and CDR2 FQGNSA. The CDR3 has 17 amino acids. Trimming stripped 5 bases from V and 2 bases from J, with 19 bases between. DNA of the CDR3: TGTGCCAGCAGCCGAGGGTATTCCGGGAGAGCCTACAATGAGCAGTTCTTC. This translates into CASSRGYSGRAYNEQFF.